Sequencing of this TCR beta chain was carried out in a study of blood T cell repertoires in COVID-19. This CDR3 comprises 13 residues. Germline V gene lookup returns CDR1 SQVTM and CDR2 ANQGSEA. V lost 7 bases, J lost 8 bases, and 18 bases lay in between. Generated by immunoSEQ multiplex PCR, the TCRdb table keeps only in-frame clones and is missing some. The sample has some 170,000 clones, roughly 87% seen once. Those who participated ranged in age from roughly 18 to 95 years and resided in approximately 23 US areas. Clinical histories supplied by participants themselves formed the basis of cohort assignment.

The gene calls are TRBV29-1 and TRBJ2-1; D not certain. The sequencing input was PBMCs or T cells enriched from blood (not recorded which). This clonotype originated in a human donor with acute COVID-19. The donor label of this sample is uncertain. The CDR3 loop is CSDRARRGDEQFF. CDR3 coding DNA: TGCAGCGATCGCGCCCGGCGCGGAGATGAGCAGTTCTTC.